This T cell receptor beta chain derives from a study of T-cell reconstitution after alpha-beta-depleted transplantation in children. This clonotype has ten or more counts. Its antigen is undetermined. The study's findings and limits: High day-60 TCRbeta diversity in some patients came from surviving recipient T cells and thymic progenitors. Expanded graft clones numbering several hundred reportedly gave rise to alpha-beta T cells about two months after transplant. At one year after transplant, newly produced T cells mostly accounted for T-cell counts and diversity.

The CDR3 sequence is 12 residues long. Trimming stripped 3 bases from V and 7 bases from J, with 12 bases between. Germline CDR1 reads DFQATT; CDR2 reads SNEGSKA (reference sequence). Unique molecular identifiers were incorporated during preparation of the TCRbeta library. TCRdb fed the PCR reads into MiXCR, producing one record per CDR3 protein. Of more than 200,000 distinct CDR3 sequences in the sample, 8.4% are singletons; the top ten hold roughly a third. This receptor was identified in a male patient aged 2 to 9 who had a stem cell transplant for acute myeloid leukemia, so the T cells may come from the graft donor. The chain is built from TRBV20-1 and TRBJ1-1; no definite D call. Sequenced here: PBMCs, mostly from graft donor cells, sampled 360 days after TCRalphabeta/CD19-depleted stem cell transplant. The CDR3 spells CSASTHPNEAFF. The DNA of the CDR3 is TGCAGTGCTAGCACTCACCCCAATGAAGCTTTCTTT.